This T cell receptor beta chain was profiled in a study of technical replicates of blood from a few donors. Deletions cut 0 bases from V and 1 base from J, with 11 bases between. The CDR3 runs 15 residues. CDR1 is SGHRS, CDR2 YFSETQ, per germline. Profiled with immunoSEQ multiplex PCR; TCRdb holds only in-frame clones, not every one. Here the sample spans about 75,000 clones, approximately 97% being singletons. This receptor was obtained from a human donor in good health. The chain has TRBV5-1 and TRBJ2-7; no firm D call. Material: T cells isolated from PBMCs. The CDR3 coding sequence is TGCGCCAGCAGCTTGGACGGCAGGAATTCCTACGAGCAGTACTTC. This translates into CASSLDGRNSYEQYF.